This TCR beta chain was sequenced in a study of T cell responses to AZD1222 COVID-19 vaccine. Whole-study findings and limits: Vaccine-associated CD4 TCRs spanned spike, dominant at 160-218 and 743-854.

Of note for this clone: What it binds is not known.

Clones were sequenced by immunoSEQ multiplex PCR, and TCRdb holds only the in-frame ones, with some missing. The sample includes some 160,000 clones, about nine tenths of them seen just once. The germline gives CDR1 SGHAT, CDR2 FQNNGV. V lost 5 bases, J lost 6 bases, and 8 bases lay in between. This CDR3 has 11 amino acids. The specimen was peripheral blood, collected 28 days after the second AZD1222 dose. This clonotype originated in an adult who received the AZD1222 COVID-19 vaccine. This chain links TRBV11-2 with TRBJ2-7; D unclear. CDR3 bases: TGTGCCAGCAGCCGTGTGGGCGAGCAGTACTTC. Its protein product is CASSRVGEQYF. Based on the CDR3 plus reference TRBV11-2 and TRBJ2-7, the full variable domain is EAGVAQSPRYKIIEKRQSVAFWCNPISGHATLYWYQQILGQGPKLLIQFQNNGVVDDSQLPKDRFSAERLKGVDSTLKIQPAKLEDSAVYLCASSRVGEQYFGPGTRLTVT.